This T cell receptor (beta chain) appears in the sequencing data of a study of T cell responses to AZD1222 COVID-19 vaccine. Study-level findings and limits: Most donors were white British and more were female, and clonal diversity was possibly underestimated. Seropositivity was recorded at baseline in only 5 or 6 AZD1222 recipients.

This table comes from immunoSEQ multiplex PCR, and its TCRdb copy is limited to in-frame clones, with some not included. The sample carries 150,000 to 200,000 clones, approximately 94% recorded once. Remarks on this clone: Its target is not known.

Germline V gene sequence: CDR1 SGHTA, CDR2 FQGNSA. V gave up 5 bases and J gave up 2 bases; unmatched junction bases: 8. This CDR3 comprises 16 residues. The source of this sequence is an adult in good health. The sample was peripheral blood, taken on day 0 of AZD1222 vaccination. The chain carries TRBV7-2 and TRBJ2-3, with 9 bases aligning to TRBD2. The CDR3 DNA sequence: TGTGCCAGCAGCACTCAAGCGGGAGGATTCACAGATACGCAGTATTTT. The encoded protein is CASSTQAGGFTDTQYF.